This entry lists 18 T cell receptor beta chains sequenced from one sample in a study of blood T cell repertoires in COVID-19. Sequencing was performed with immunoSEQ multiplex PCR; in TCRdb, only in-frame clones are kept and a portion is missing. This sample has approximately 150,000 clones; approximately 84% occur once, and the top ten carry 3.5% to 5%. The sequencing input was PBMCs or T cells enriched from blood (not recorded which). All receptors derive from a man aged 50 to 60 in a cohort exposed to, infected with or recovered from COVID-19 (not recorded which).

This clone came up a few times. The rearrangement uses TRBV19 and TRBJ1-6; D gene ambiguous. Trimming cost V 5 bases and J 8 bases, with 10 bases left between them. The germline V gene encodes CDR1 LNHDA and CDR2 SQIVND (reference sequence). This CDR3 is built from 13 residues. CDR3 DNA: TGTGCCAGTAGTTACAAGGAGGATTCACCCCTCCACTTT. It specifies CASSYKEDSPLHF.

The V and J genes are TRBV7-9 and TRBJ1-5, with 7 positions matching TRBD1. J gave up 0 bases and V 5 bases, and 4 bases lay outside the gene matches. The germline V gene has CDR1 SEHNR and CDR2 FQNEAQ (reference sequence). The CDR3 covers 15 residues. As DNA, the CDR3 is TGTGCCAGCAGCAGCACAGGGGATAGCAATCAGCCCCAGCATTTT. This translates into CASSSTGDSNQPQHF.

The chain has TRBV24-1 and TRBJ2-2; possible D gene TRBD2, 7 bases. This CDR3 has 15 residues. V was trimmed by 8 bases and J by 0 bases, leaving 12 bases between them. The V gene's germline CDR1 is KGHDR and CDR2 SFDVKD. The CDR3: CATKTGRANTGELFF. In DNA, the CDR3 is TGTGCCACCAAAACAGGGAGGGCGAACACCGGGGAGCTGTTTTTT.

The rearrangement links TRBV28 to TRBJ1-6; the D is unclear. The germline V gene has CDR1 MDHEN and CDR2 SYDVKM. The germline V and J ends were trimmed by 0 bases and 7 bases, with 7 bases remaining between them. The CDR3 is 14 residues long. CDR3 sequence (DNA): TGTGCCAGCAGTTTATGGACGGAGAATTCACCCCTCCACTTT. Residues: CASSLWTENSPLHF.

This chain connects TRBV14 to TRBJ1-4, with a tentative D call TRBD1 (6 bases). The CDR3 has 15 amino acids. V was trimmed by 4 bases and J by 8 bases, leaving 17 bases between them. The germline V gene has CDR1 SGHDN and CDR2 FVKESK. In DNA, the CDR3 is TGTGCCAGCAGCCGTAAGGGGGGGGCCGGGGAAAAACTGTTTTTT. Protein: CASSRKGGAGEKLFF.

The chain links TRBV6-5 to TRBJ2-7; no definite D call. CDR3 length equals 14 residues. Trimming cost V 0 bases and J 1 base, with 7 bases left between them. Germline loops: CDR1 MNHEY, CDR2 SVGAGI. CDR3 region: CASSYSRSSYEQYF. As DNA, the CDR3 is TGTGCCAGCAGTTACTCGAGGAGTTCCTACGAGCAGTACTTC.

The chain is built from TRBV25-1 and TRBJ2-7, with TRBD2 matching 10 bases. The germline CDR1 and CDR2 sequences are MGHDK and SYGVNS. The CDR3 is made up of 15 amino acids. V lost 3 bases and J lost 7; bases outside the gene matches: 9. Here the CDR3 DNA reads TGTGCCAGCAGTGATCCTAGCGGGAGAGAGTGGGAGCAGTACTTC. Its translation: CASSDPSGREWEQYF.

The gene calls are TRBV11-2 and TRBJ2-7, with D maybe TRBD2 (5 bases). Germline-derived CDR1 and CDR2 are SGHAT and FQNNGV. V lost 1 base and J 6 bases, leaving 13 bases between the germline ends. The CDR3 runs 14 residues. The CDR3 spells CASSLVGAGAEQYF. The CDR3, as DNA: TGTGCCAGCAGCTTAGTGGGAGCAGGAGCCGAGCAGTACTTC.

This rearrangement joins TRBV5-1 to TRBJ2-1; TRBD2 might be the D (6 bases). CDR1 is SGHRS and CDR2 is YFSETQ in the germline V gene. The CDR3 sequence is 18 residues long. V lost 0 bases to trimming and J lost 3 bases, with 19 bases between them. Here the CDR3 reads CASSLGYSSAYLYNEQFF. CDR3 DNA sequence: TGCGCCAGCAGCTTGGGCTATTCTAGCGCCTATCTCTACAATGAGCAGTTCTTC.

V and J are TRBV9 and TRBJ1-6; D unclear. V shed 0 bases and J shed 14 bases, with 15 bases lying between them. Looked up from germline, CDR1 is SGDLS and CDR2 is YYNGEE. The CDR3 runs 14 residues. CDR3 sequence (DNA): TGTGCCAGCAGCGTAGACCCCAGTGTCGAATCCCTCCACTTT. Residues: CASSVDPSVESLHF.

The rearrangement joins TRBV5-1 to TRBJ1-2, with 8 bases that match TRBD1. The junction had 14 bases not matched to a gene; V was cut back by 1 base and J by 3 bases. The germline V gene encodes CDR1 SGHRS and CDR2 YFSETQ. This CDR3 contains 18 residues. The CDR3 bases are TGCGCCAGCAGCTTGTCCTTCGTCAGGGGGCAGTACCACTATGGCTACACCTTC. Translating gives CASSLSFVRGQYHYGYTF. The whole variable domain, filled in from reference TRBV5-1 and TRBJ1-2, reads KAGVTQTPRYLIKTRGQQVTLSCSPISGHRSVSWYQQTPGQGLQFLFEYFSETQRNKGNFPGRFSGRQFSNSRSEMNVSTLELGDSALYLCASSLSFVRGQYHYGYTFGSGTRLTVV.

This chain links TRBV5-1 with TRBJ2-2; D is perhaps TRBD2 (6 bases). The CDR3 runs 15 residues. V lost 1 base, J lost 1 base, and 8 bases lay in between. CDR1 and CDR2 (germline): SGHRS, YFSETQ. CDR3 sequence reads: CASSLIGGNTGELFF. DNA for the CDR3: TGCGCCAGCAGCTTGATCGGGGGGAACACCGGGGAGCTGTTTTTT.

The gene calls are TRBV9 and TRBJ1-2; D is perhaps TRBD1 (5 bases). Germline V gene lookup returns CDR1 SGDLS and CDR2 YYNGEE. CDR3 size: 12 residues. The V end was cut by 4 bases, the J end by 7 bases, with 11 bases between. The chain's CDR3 is CASSYQGTGYTF. The CDR3 DNA reads TGTGCCAGCAGCTACCAGGGTACTGGCTACACCTTC.

CDR3 sequence: CASSIAGTAIKPNTEAFF. In nucleotides, the CDR3 is TGCGCCAGCAGCATCGCCGGGACAGCTATTAAACCCAACACTGAAGCTTTCTTT. The rearrangement links TRBV5-1 to TRBJ1-1, with 7 nucleotides matching TRBD1. Germline V gene lookup returns CDR1 SGHRS and CDR2 YFSETQ. The CDR3 spans 18 residues. V trimming: 4 bases; J trimming: 2 bases; junction bases outside the gene matches: 17.

The chain combines TRBV2 with TRBJ2-7, with 10 bases fitting TRBD1. CDR3 length: 14 amino acids. With 7 bases clipped from V and 4 bases from J, the junction kept 7 bases outside the gene matches. Germline V lookup: CDR1 SNHLY, CDR2 FYNNEI. CDR3 coding DNA: TGTGCCAGCAAGGGGACAGGGGCGCGGTACGAGCAGTACTTC. The encoded protein is CASKGTGARYEQYF.

The rearrangement links TRBV28 to TRBJ2-3; 8 nucleotides agree with TRBD1. J lost 4 bases, V lost 10 bases, and 7 bases had no gene match. The CDR3 extends over 13 amino acids. The V gene's germline CDR1 is MDHEN and CDR2 SYDVKM. CDR3 sequence: CATYRGKPDTQYF. The CDR3 bases are TGTGCCACCTACAGGGGGAAGCCAGATACGCAGTATTTT. Based on the CDR3 plus reference TRBV28 and TRBJ2-3, the full variable domain is DVKVTQSSRYLVKRTGEKVFLECVQDMDHENMFWYRQDPGLGLRLIYFSYDVKMKEKGDIPEGYSVSREKKERFSLILESASTNQTSMYLCATYRGKPDTQYFGPGTRLTVL.

V and J are TRBV2 and TRBJ2-4; 8 bases align to TRBD2. Germline V gene data show CDR1 as SNHLY and CDR2 as FYNNEI. The CDR3 length is 13 residues. The V and J ends lost 7 bases and 7 bases, in that order; junction bases with no gene match: 6. CDR3 bases: TGTGCCAGCAAAAGCGGGAGTACGAACATTCAGTACTTC. Protein: CASKSGSTNIQYF.

The CDR3 DNA sequence: TGTGCCACCAGCAGAGGAAGGGGAGCGGGAGGCGGTACAGATACGCAGTATTTT. As protein: CATSRGRGAGGGTDTQYF. The V and J genes are TRBV15 and TRBJ2-3, with TRBD2 matching over 9 bases. Germline V gives CDR1 LNHNV, CDR2 YYDKDF (reference sequence). J lost 3 bases, V lost 1 base, and 11 bases had no gene match. This CDR3 contains 18 residues.